These 4 T cell receptor beta chains share one sample of origin, sequenced in a study of blood T cell repertoires in COVID-19. Profiled with immunoSEQ multiplex PCR; TCRdb holds only in-frame clones, not every one. The sample lists more than 200,000 clones, around 80% occurring once. Sequences were obtained from peripheral blood. The receptor set was obtained from a man in his sixties with acute or convalescent COVID-19.

V and J are TRBV5-1 and TRBJ1-1, with 7 bases identical to TRBD1. Unmatched junction bases numbered 3, after V lost 4 bases and J lost 0 bases. CDR3 length: 14 amino acids. CDR1 SGHRS and CDR2 YFSETQ come from the germline V gene. This chain's CDR3 is CASSPGTVNTEAFF. In DNA form, the CDR3 reads TGCGCCAGCAGCCCCGGGACAGTGAACACTGAAGCTTTCTTT.

The sample holds one count of this clone. This rearrangement joins TRBV12-3 or TRBV12-4 to TRBJ1-2; possibly TRBD1 for D (5 bases). CDR3 size: 13 residues. V was trimmed by 4 bases and J by 2 bases, leaving 8 bases between them. Written as DNA, the CDR3 is TGTGCCAGCAGTTCAGGGCGCAACTATGGCTACACCTTC. Translated: CASSSGRNYGYTF.

The table lists this clone with a count of one. The V call is TRBV5-1, the J call TRBJ2-5; D gene unclear. Germline lookup yields CDR1 SGHRS and CDR2 YFSETQ. V shed 2 bases and J shed 0 bases, with 8 bases lying between them. The CDR3 has 14 amino acids. The chain's CDR3 is CASSLFGNQETQYF. DNA for the CDR3: TGCGCCAGCAGCTTATTTGGCAACCAAGAGACCCAGTACTTC.

This clone was seen only once. The rearrangement uses TRBV7-9 and TRBJ2-2, with a possible D match to TRBD1 (6 bases). V lost 6 bases and J 5 bases, leaving 13 bases between the germline ends. The CDR3 sequence is 14 residues long. Looked up from germline, CDR1 is SEHNR and CDR2 is FQNEAQ (reference sequence). CDR3 bases: TGTGCCAGCAGTAAGGACAGACTAACCGGGGAGCTGTTTTTT. Encoded protein: CASSKDRLTGELFF.